These T cell receptor beta chains were read from a single sample in a study of cytomegalovirus exposure and HLA in healthy donors. The assay was immunoSEQ multiplex PCR, and TCRdb's table has in-frame clones only and misses some. The data hold some 150,000 clones, with 80% to 90% observed a single time. Sequencing was done on a sample of PBMCs. The receptors derive from a woman aged 18-35 years in good health and CMV-seronegative. CDR3s include the opening cysteine and the closing phenylalanine or tryptophan. D genes are given only for firm matches. Size is omitted from some rows. Given values are once, few, many or a class for expanded clones.

J gene: TRBJ2-3; clone size: -; D gene: -; V gene: TRBV7-8; CDR3 DNA: TGTGCCAGCAGCTTAGGTAGCGGACTCACAGATACGCAGTATTTT; CDR3 protein: CASSLGSGLTDTQYF
J gene: TRBJ2-1; clone size: -; D gene: TRBD1; V gene: TRBV5-8; CDR3 DNA: TGTGCCAGCAGCTTGTCACAGGGGGCGTGGAATGAGCAGTTCTTC; CDR3 protein: CASSLSQGAWNEQFF
J gene: TRBJ1-1; clone size: -; D gene: -; V gene: TRBV10-1; CDR3 DNA: TGCGCCAGCAGTGAAATGCAGGGGAACACTGAAGCTTTCTTT; CDR3 protein: CASSEMQGNTEAFF
J gene: TRBJ2-6; clone size: -; D gene: -; V gene: TRBV11-3; CDR3 DNA: TGTGCCAGCAGCCCGTCCCCCTCTGGGGCCAACGTCCTGACTTTC; CDR3 protein: CASSPSPSGANVLTF
J gene: TRBJ2-1; clone size: -; D gene: -; V gene: TRBV7-2; CDR3 DNA: TGTGCCAGCAGCGCCCGACAACTCGAGCAGTTCTTC; CDR3 protein: CASSARQLEQFF
J gene: TRBJ1-4; clone size: -; D gene: -; V gene: TRBV6-5; CDR3 DNA: TGTGCCACCCGGGGTTTCGATGAAAAACTGTTTTTT; CDR3 protein: CATRGFDEKLFF
J gene: TRBJ2-5; clone size: -; D gene: -; V gene: TRBV29-1; CDR3 DNA: TGCAGCGTTGCCCCAGAAGAGACCCAGTACTTC; CDR3 protein: CSVAPEETQYF
J gene: TRBJ2-1; clone size: once; D gene: TRBD1; V gene: TRBV29-1; CDR3 DNA: TGCAGCGCCCAGCGGGGGGACAGGGGGTCGGATGAGCAGTTCTTC; CDR3 protein: CSAQRGDRGSDEQFF
J gene: TRBJ1-4; clone size: -; D gene: -; V gene: TRBV28; CDR3 DNA: TGTGCCAGCAGGACCCATGGCGGGGGGCGCGATGAAAAACTGTTTTTT; CDR3 protein: CASRTHGGGRDEKLFF
J gene: TRBJ1-4; clone size: -; D gene: TRBD1; V gene: TRBV30; CDR3 DNA: TGTGCCTGGAGTCAGGGACAGCTTAATGAAAAACTGTTTTTT; CDR3 protein: CAWSQGQLNEKLFF
J gene: TRBJ2-4; clone size: -; D gene: -; V gene: TRBV10-2; CDR3 DNA: TGCGCCAGCAGTGCGATTAGACGCCATGAGGGAAACATTCAGTACTTC; CDR3 protein: CASSAIRRHEGNIQYF
J gene: TRBJ1-4; clone size: once; D gene: TRBD1; V gene: TRBV11-2; CDR3 DNA: TGTGCCAGCAGCTTCCCAGGGGGCACTAATGAAAAACTGTTTTTT; CDR3 protein: CASSFPGGTNEKLFF
J gene: TRBJ2-7; clone size: -; D gene: -; V gene: TRBV5-1; CDR3 DNA: TGCGCCAGCGGAGAGGACATCCTCTCCTACGAGCAGTACTTC; CDR3 protein: CASGEDILSYEQYF
J gene: TRBJ1-6; clone size: once; D gene: TRBD1; V gene: TRBV7-2; CDR3 DNA: TGTGCCAGCAGCTTAGAGGGACAGAGCTCCTATAATTCACCCCTCCACTTT; CDR3 protein: CASSLEGQSSYNSPLHF
J gene: TRBJ2-1; clone size: -; D gene: TRBD1; V gene: TRBV6-6; CDR3 DNA: TGTGCCAGCAGTAACCGGGACAGATACAATGAGCAGTTCTTC; CDR3 protein: CASSNRDRYNEQFF
J gene: TRBJ2-2; clone size: -; D gene: -; V gene: TRBV5-4; CDR3 DNA: TGTGCCAGCAGCCGGGGGGCAACGAACACCGGGGAGCTGTTTTTT; CDR3 protein: CASSRGATNTGELFF
J gene: TRBJ1-5; clone size: -; D gene: -; V gene: TRBV4-1; CDR3 DNA: TGCGCCAGCAGCCAAGAAAAATTTCAGGGAGGGGATCAGCCCCAGCATTTT; CDR3 protein: CASSQEKFQGGDQPQHF
J gene: TRBJ2-7; clone size: -; D gene: -; V gene: TRBV10-1; CDR3 DNA: TGCGCCAGCAGCTCCGGGGTGAACCAGACCTCCTACGAGCAGTACTTC; CDR3 protein: CASSSGVNQTSYEQYF
J gene: TRBJ1-1; clone size: -; D gene: TRBD1; V gene: TRBV18; CDR3 DNA: TGTGCCAGCTCACCGGGACAGATGGGGGCCGGCACTGAAGCTTTCTTT; CDR3 protein: CASSPGQMGAGTEAFF
J gene: TRBJ2-2; clone size: -; D gene: TRBD1; V gene: TRBV5-1; CDR3 DNA: TGCGCCAGCAGCCGATGGGGACAGACTGACACCGGGGAGCTGTTTTTT; CDR3 protein: CASSRWGQTDTGELFF
J gene: TRBJ2-7; clone size: few; D gene: -; V gene: TRBV18; CDR3 DNA: TGTGCCAGCTCACCCAAAGCGGGCTACGAGCAGTACTTC; CDR3 protein: CASSPKAGYEQYF
J gene: TRBJ2-7; clone size: -; D gene: TRBD2; V gene: TRBV27; CDR3 DNA: TGTGCCAGCAGTTTGGCCCCTAGCGGGAGACCCTACGAGCAGTACTTC; CDR3 protein: CASSLAPSGRPYEQYF
J gene: TRBJ2-6; clone size: few; D gene: -; V gene: TRBV4-3; CDR3 DNA: TGCGCCAGCAGCCAAGAGGGTGGGGGGGCTCGGGCCAACGTCCTGACTTTC; CDR3 protein: CASSQEGGGARANVLTF
J gene: TRBJ1-1; clone size: few; D gene: TRBD1; V gene: TRBV5-1; CDR3 DNA: TGCGCCAGCAGCCGGAACACAGGGGTCGAGGGCACTGAAGCTTTCTTT; CDR3 protein: CASSRNTGVEGTEAFF
J gene: TRBJ2-2; clone size: -; D gene: -; V gene: TRBV28; CDR3 DNA: TGTGCCAGCTTGGCGGGCTCTTTCTCCGGGGAGCTGTTTTTT; CDR3 protein: CASLAGSFSGELFF
J gene: TRBJ2-7; clone size: -; D gene: TRBD2; V gene: TRBV7-2; CDR3 DNA: TGTGCCAGCAGCTTAGGGCTAGCGGGAGGTTCCATACTCTCGGGGGAGCAGTACTTC; CDR3 protein: CASSLGLAGGSILSGEQYF
J gene: TRBJ1-1; clone size: many; D gene: TRBD1; V gene: TRBV18; CDR3 DNA: TGTGCCAGCTCGCAACAGATGGGGAAACAGGGGGTGGCTTTCTTT; CDR3 protein: CASSQQMGKQGVAFF
J gene: TRBJ1-1; clone size: once; D gene: TRBD1; V gene: TRBV11-3; CDR3 DNA: TGTGCCAGCAGCTTAGGACAGGGGGCTGAAGCTTTCTTT; CDR3 protein: CASSLGQGAEAFF
J gene: TRBJ2-1; clone size: few; D gene: -; V gene: TRBV30; CDR3 DNA: TGTGCCTGGAGTCCACCTCTAGCGAGGGGGCGCTCCTACAATGAGCAGTTCTTC; CDR3 protein: CAWSPPLARGRSYNEQFF
J gene: TRBJ1-1; clone size: -; D gene: TRBD1; V gene: TRBV28; CDR3 DNA: TGTGCCAGCAGTTTATTTTGGGACAGGGGTTTTATGAACACTGAAGCTTTCTTT; CDR3 protein: CASSLFWDRGFMNTEAFF
J gene: TRBJ2-7; clone size: once; D gene: TRBD2; V gene: TRBV6-5; CDR3 DNA: TGTGCCAGCAGTTACGGGCTAGCGGGCCCCTACGAGCAGTACTTC; CDR3 protein: CASSYGLAGPYEQYF
J gene: TRBJ2-2; clone size: -; D gene: TRBD2; V gene: TRBV2; CDR3 DNA: TGTGCCAGCAGTGAAGGACTAGCGAAAGTAGGGGAGCTGTTTTTT; CDR3 protein: CASSEGLAKVGELFF
J gene: TRBJ2-3; clone size: -; D gene: TRBD2; V gene: TRBV2; CDR3 DNA: TGTGCCAGCAGTGAAGGCGCTAGCGGTAGCACAGATACGCAGTATTTT; CDR3 protein: CASSEGASGSTDTQYF
J gene: TRBJ2-2; clone size: -; D gene: -; V gene: TRBV2; CDR3 DNA: TGTGCCAGCAGTACCTCGAGGACCGGGGAGCTGTTTTTT; CDR3 protein: CASSTSRTGELFF
J gene: TRBJ1-4; clone size: -; D gene: TRBD1; V gene: TRBV4-2; CDR3 DNA: TGTGCCAGCAGCCAAGAGGGGGGCAGGGGGAATGAAAAACTGTTTTTT; CDR3 protein: CASSQEGGRGNEKLFF
J gene: TRBJ2-1; clone size: few; D gene: -; V gene: TRBV14; CDR3 DNA: TGTGCCAGCAGCCGCGGGCCAGCGGTACTCAATGAGCAGTTCTTC; CDR3 protein: CASSRGPAVLNEQFF
J gene: TRBJ2-5; clone size: -; D gene: -; V gene: TRBV7-3; CDR3 DNA: TGTGCCAGCAGCCCGGACAATCGCCAAGAGACCCAGTACTTC; CDR3 protein: CASSPDNRQETQYF
J gene: TRBJ2-7; clone size: -; D gene: TRBD2; V gene: TRBV7-3; CDR3 DNA: TGTGCCAGCAGCTCACTAGCGGATTACGAGCAGTACTTC; CDR3 protein: CASSSLADYEQYF
J gene: TRBJ2-7; clone size: -; D gene: TRBD1; V gene: TRBV15; CDR3 DNA: TGTGCCACCAGCAGACGACAGGGGGCTAACGAGCAGTACTTC; CDR3 protein: CATSRRQGANEQYF
J gene: TRBJ2-7; clone size: -; D gene: -; V gene: TRBV7-7; CDR3 DNA: TGTGCTAGCAGCCCCTCTCGGGTCGGCGAGCAGTACTTC; CDR3 protein: CASSPSRVGEQYF
J gene: TRBJ2-3; clone size: -; D gene: TRBD1; V gene: TRBV19; CDR3 DNA: TGTGCCAGTAACTATTTACGGGACAGCAGAAGCACAGATACGCAGTATTTT; CDR3 protein: CASNYLRDSRSTDTQYF
J gene: TRBJ2-1; clone size: -; D gene: -; V gene: TRBV4-2; CDR3 DNA: TGTGCCAGCAGCCAAGCGGATCCTAGGCAGAACGAGCAGTTCTTC; CDR3 protein: CASSQADPRQNEQFF
J gene: TRBJ2-1; clone size: -; D gene: TRBD2; V gene: TRBV6-1; CDR3 DNA: TGTGCCAGCATACTAGCGGGAGAAGTGAATGAGCAGTTCTTC; CDR3 protein: CASILAGEVNEQFF
J gene: TRBJ1-5; clone size: -; D gene: -; V gene: TRBV6-6; CDR3 DNA: TGTGCCAGCAGGGTAGAAGGCAATCAGCCCCAGCATTTT; CDR3 protein: CASRVEGNQPQHF
J gene: TRBJ1-2; clone size: -; D gene: -; V gene: TRBV28; CDR3 DNA: TGTGCCAGCAGTTTACGGGGGGAAAACTATGGCTACACCTTC; CDR3 protein: CASSLRGENYGYTF
J gene: TRBJ2-7; clone size: -; D gene: -; V gene: TRBV29-1; CDR3 DNA: TGCAGCGTTGTAACAGGGAACACCTACGAGCAGTACTTC; CDR3 protein: CSVVTGNTYEQYF
J gene: TRBJ2-7; clone size: once; D gene: -; V gene: TRBV4-1; CDR3 DNA: TGCGCCAGCAGCCAAGATCCGGTCTACGAGCAGTACTTC; CDR3 protein: CASSQDPVYEQYF
J gene: TRBJ2-1; clone size: -; D gene: -; V gene: TRBV5-6; CDR3 DNA: TGTGCCAGCCTTAAACGGCGGACTTACAATGAGCAGTTCTTC; CDR3 protein: CASLKRRTYNEQFF
J gene: TRBJ2-7; clone size: few; D gene: -; V gene: TRBV7-2; CDR3 DNA: TGTGCCAGCAGCTTAGCGCCACCGGACTTATACGAGCAGTACTTC; CDR3 protein: CASSLAPPDLYEQYF